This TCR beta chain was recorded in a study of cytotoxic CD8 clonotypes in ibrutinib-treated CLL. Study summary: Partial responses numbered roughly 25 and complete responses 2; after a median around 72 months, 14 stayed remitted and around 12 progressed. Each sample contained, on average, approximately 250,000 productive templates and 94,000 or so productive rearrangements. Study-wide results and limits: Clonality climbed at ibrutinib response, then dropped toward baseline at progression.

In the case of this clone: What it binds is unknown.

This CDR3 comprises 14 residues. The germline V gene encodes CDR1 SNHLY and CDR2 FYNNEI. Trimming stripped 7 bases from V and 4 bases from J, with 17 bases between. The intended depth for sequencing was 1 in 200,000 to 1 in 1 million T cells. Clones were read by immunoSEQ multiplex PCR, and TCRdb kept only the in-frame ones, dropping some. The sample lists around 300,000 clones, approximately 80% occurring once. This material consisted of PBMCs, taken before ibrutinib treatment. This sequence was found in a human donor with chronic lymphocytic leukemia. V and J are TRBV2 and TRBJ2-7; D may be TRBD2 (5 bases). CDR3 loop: CASKVGRINYEQYF. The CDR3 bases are TGTGCCAGCAAGGTAGGGAGAATAAATTACGAGCAGTACTTC.